This TCR beta chain was obtained from a study of early T cells in non-severe SARS-CoV-2 infection (dated by TCRdb to about 2021). For context, the study as a whole: Because TCR sequencing relied on bulk RNA taken from unsorted whole blood, pairing of alpha and beta chains was not possible. General conclusions and limits of the study: VDJdb matching was skewed toward anti-spike CD8 responses and likely underestimated virus-specific expansions, missing private and CD4 specificities.

Set within a cohort of healthcare workers in London, UK, this nested case-control study involved weekly PCR testing of nasopharyngeal swabs along with blood sampling. Healthcare workers were recruited during the week of the UK lockdown, between 23 and 31 March 2020, and followed weekly for up to roughly 15 weeks. Library generation was performed with 5' RACE. Sequencer: NextSeq 500. In the TCR library protocol, unique molecular identifiers were attached to individual cDNA molecules to correct for PCR bias and sequencing error. Both TCR alpha and beta chains were sequenced, and tight co-correlation was observed between alpha and beta sequence abundances in each sample. The study's processing was this. V gene, J gene and CDR3 annotation of TCR sequences was performed with Decombinator V4. Expanded TCRs were defined as changing significantly between any two time points under a Poisson model with p below 0.0001. TCR abundances were normalised to the total number of TCRs sequenced per sample and expressed as counts per million. VDJdb, accessed 1 November 2021, was searched for CMV, EBV and SARS-CoV-2 annotated TCRs, with TCRs annotated for multiple antigens excluded. TCRdb reworked the public reads: Q25 trimming with fastp, MiXCR clone assembly, productive beta chains retained. A single entry per CDR3 protein holds the most common genes and DNA from its merged rows. The V and J calls and clone size are TCRdb's, not the authors'. This sample is represented by about 71,000 distinct CDR3 sequences; 9.5% to 15% of them were singletons. The ten largest make up roughly 2.5% of the sample.

To note about this clonotype: Its antigen remains unidentified. Per-base quality was not reported, and no clone a single base away is much larger than it.

The receptor's source is an adult who was a healthcare worker with PCR-confirmed SARS-CoV-2 infection or an uninfected control (not recorded which). This specimen consisted of whole blood, obtained at baseline.

CDR3 sequence: CASSQVPLGRHVITDTQYF. Here is the DNA: TGCGCCAGCAGCCAAGTACCCCTAGGGCGGCATGTTATCACAGATACGCAGTATTTT. The chain is assembled from TRBV4-3 and TRBJ2-3; confidence is insufficient to name the D gene. The CDR3 holds 19 amino acids from the cysteine to the phenylalanine. Only the CDR3 region is kept as DNA, spanning 57 bases read in frame from base 1. The germline V gene supplies CDR1 LGHNA and CDR2 YSLEER. V is pared back by 1 base and J by 2 bases, with 22 bases lying between the germline termini.